This T cell receptor (beta chain) appears in the sequencing data of a study of cytomegalovirus exposure and HLA in healthy donors. Notes on the study in general: The study put under 200 TCR beta chains on its list as cytomegalovirus-associated. Presence/absence analyses assumed roughly uniform sequencing depth across donors.

This clone was recorded once. As yet, its antigen is unknown. This CDR3 is 14 amino acids long. Trimming removed 5 bases at V and 4 bases at J, with 14 bases between. The germline V gene has CDR1 MNHEY and CDR2 SVGAGI. PCR used 60 Vbeta primers and 13 Jbeta primers. The table came from immunoSEQ multiplex PCR; TCRdb's copy has only in-frame clones and leaves some out. Of approximately 200,000 clones listed, roughly 84% are singletons. The sequenced sample consisted of PBMCs. This TCR came from a girl between 5 and 17 years old in good health and CMV-seronegative. V and J are TRBV6-5 and TRBJ1-1, with D tentatively TRBD1 (6 bases). The CDR3 DNA follows: TGTGCCAGCAGTGAAGGGGGGGAGAGCACTGAAGCTTTCTTT. Its translation is CASSEGGESTEAFF.